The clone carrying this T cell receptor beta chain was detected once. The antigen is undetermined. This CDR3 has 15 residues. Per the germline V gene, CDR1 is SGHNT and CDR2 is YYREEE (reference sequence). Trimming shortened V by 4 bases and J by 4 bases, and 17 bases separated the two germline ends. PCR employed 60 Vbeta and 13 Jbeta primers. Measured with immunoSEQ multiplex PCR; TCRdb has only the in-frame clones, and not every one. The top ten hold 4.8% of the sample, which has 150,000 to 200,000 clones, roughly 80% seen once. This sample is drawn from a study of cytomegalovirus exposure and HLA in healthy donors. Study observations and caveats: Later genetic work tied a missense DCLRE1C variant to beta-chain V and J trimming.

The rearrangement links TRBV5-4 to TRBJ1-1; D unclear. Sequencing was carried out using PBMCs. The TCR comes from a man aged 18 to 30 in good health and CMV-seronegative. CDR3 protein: CASSPTDQVFTEAFF. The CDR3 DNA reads TGTGCCAGCAGCCCAACAGACCAGGTTTTCACTGAAGCTTTCTTT.